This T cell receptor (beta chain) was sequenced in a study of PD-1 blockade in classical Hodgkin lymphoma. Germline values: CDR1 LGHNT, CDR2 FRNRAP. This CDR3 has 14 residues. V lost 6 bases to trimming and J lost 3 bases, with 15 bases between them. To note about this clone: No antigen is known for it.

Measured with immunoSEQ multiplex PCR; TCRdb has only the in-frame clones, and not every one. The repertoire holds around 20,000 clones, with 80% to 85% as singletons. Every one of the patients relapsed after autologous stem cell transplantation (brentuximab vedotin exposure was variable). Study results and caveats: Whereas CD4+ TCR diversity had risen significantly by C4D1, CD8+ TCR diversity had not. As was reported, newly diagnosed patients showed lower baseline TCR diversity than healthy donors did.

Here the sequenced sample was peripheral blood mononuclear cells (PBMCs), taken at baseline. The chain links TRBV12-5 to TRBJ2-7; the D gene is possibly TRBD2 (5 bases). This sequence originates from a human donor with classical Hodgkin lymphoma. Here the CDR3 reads CASGAEEEIYEQYF. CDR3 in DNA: TGTGCTAGTGGCGCTGAGGAGGAGATCTACGAGCAGTACTTC.